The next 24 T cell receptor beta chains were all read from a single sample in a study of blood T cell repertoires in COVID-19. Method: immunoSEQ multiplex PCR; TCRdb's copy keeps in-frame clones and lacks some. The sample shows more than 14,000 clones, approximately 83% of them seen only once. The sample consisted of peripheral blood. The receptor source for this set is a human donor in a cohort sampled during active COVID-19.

DNA of the CDR3: TGTGCCAGCAAACCAGGTTCCTACAATGAGCAGTTCTTC. This gives the protein CASKPGSYNEQFF. The chain uses TRBV12-3 or TRBV12-4 and TRBJ2-1; no clear D gene. The CDR3 is 13 amino acids. V was clipped by 7 bases and J by 1 base, with 8 bases between them.

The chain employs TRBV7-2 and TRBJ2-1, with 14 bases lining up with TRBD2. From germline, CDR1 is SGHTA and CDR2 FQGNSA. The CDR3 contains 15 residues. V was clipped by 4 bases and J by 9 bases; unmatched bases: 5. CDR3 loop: CASSSGLAGVGEQFF. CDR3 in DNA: TGTGCCAGCAGCTCGGGACTAGCGGGGGTTGGTGAGCAGTTCTTC.

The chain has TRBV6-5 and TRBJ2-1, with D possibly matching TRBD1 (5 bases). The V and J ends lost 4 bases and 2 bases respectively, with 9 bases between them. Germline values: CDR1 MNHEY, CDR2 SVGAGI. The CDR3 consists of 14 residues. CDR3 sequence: CASSSGRPYNEQFF. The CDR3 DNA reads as TGTGCCAGCAGTTCAGGGCGCCCCTACAATGAGCAGTTCTTC.

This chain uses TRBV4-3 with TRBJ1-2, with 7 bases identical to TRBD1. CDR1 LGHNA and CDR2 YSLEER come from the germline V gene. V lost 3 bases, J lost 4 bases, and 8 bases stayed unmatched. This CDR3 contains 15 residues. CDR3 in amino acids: CASSQRDSWGYGYTF. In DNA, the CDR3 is TGCGCCAGCAGCCAGAGGGACAGCTGGGGCTATGGCTACACCTTC.

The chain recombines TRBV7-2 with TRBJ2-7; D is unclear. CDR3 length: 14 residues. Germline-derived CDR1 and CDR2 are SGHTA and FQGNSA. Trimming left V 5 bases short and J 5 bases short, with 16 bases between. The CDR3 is CASSPRVVPNEQYF. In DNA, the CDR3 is TGTGCCAGCAGCCCCCGAGTAGTACCCAACGAGCAGTACTTC.

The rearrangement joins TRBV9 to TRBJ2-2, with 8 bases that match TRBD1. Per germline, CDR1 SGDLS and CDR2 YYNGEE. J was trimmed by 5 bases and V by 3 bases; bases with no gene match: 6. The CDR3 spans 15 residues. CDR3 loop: CASSATGAATGELFF. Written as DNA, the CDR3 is TGTGCCAGCAGCGCGACAGGGGCCGCGACCGGGGAGCTGTTTTTT.

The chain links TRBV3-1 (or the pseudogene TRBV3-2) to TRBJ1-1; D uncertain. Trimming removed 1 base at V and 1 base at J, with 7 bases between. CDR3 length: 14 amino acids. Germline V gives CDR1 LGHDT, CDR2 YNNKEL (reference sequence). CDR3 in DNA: TGTGCCAGCAGCCAAGTAGCCACGAACACTGAAGCTTTCTTT. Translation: CASSQVATNTEAFF.

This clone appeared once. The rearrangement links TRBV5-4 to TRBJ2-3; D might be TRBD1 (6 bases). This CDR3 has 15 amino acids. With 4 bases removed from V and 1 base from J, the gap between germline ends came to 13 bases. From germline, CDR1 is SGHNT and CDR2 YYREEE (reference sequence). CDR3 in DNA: TGTGCCAGCAGCCCGGCAGGGGCCCGCACAGATACGCAGTATTTT. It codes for CASSPAGARTDTQYF.

The CDR3 is CASIVFYDRVYEQYF. The CDR3 DNA sequence: TGTGCCAGTATCGTTTTTTATGACAGGGTGTACGAGCAGTACTTC. The chain links TRBV19 to TRBJ2-7, with 7 bases aligning to TRBD1. J gave up 4 bases and V 7 bases, and 13 bases lay outside the gene matches. The germline V gene has CDR1 LNHDA and CDR2 SQIVND (reference sequence). The CDR3 spans 15 residues.

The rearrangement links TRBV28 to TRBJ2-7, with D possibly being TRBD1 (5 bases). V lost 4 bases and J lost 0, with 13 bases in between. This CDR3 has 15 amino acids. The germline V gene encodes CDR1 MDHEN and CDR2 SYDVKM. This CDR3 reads CASSSKHRNSYEQYF. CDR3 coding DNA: TGTGCCAGCAGTTCAAAACACAGGAACTCCTACGAGCAGTACTTC.

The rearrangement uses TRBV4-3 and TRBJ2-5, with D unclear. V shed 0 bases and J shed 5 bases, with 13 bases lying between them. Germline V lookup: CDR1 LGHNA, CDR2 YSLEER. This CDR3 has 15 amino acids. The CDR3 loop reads CASSQDREWRETQYF. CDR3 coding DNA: TGCGCCAGCAGCCAAGATAGAGAGTGGCGGGAGACCCAGTACTTC.

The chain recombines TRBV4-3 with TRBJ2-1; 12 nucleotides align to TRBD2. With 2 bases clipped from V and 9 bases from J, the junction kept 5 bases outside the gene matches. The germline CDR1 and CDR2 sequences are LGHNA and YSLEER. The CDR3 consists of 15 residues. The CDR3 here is CASSQSSGGVLEQFF. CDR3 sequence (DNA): TGCGCCAGCAGCCAATCTAGCGGGGGGGTGCTTGAGCAGTTCTTC.

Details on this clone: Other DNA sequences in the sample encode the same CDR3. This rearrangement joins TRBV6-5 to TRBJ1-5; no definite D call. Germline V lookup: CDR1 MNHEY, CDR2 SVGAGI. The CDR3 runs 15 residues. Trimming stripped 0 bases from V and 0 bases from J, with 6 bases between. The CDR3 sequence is CASSYSGGSNQPQHF. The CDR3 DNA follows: TGTGCCAGCAGTTACTCTGGAGGTAGCAATCAGCCCCAGCATTTT.

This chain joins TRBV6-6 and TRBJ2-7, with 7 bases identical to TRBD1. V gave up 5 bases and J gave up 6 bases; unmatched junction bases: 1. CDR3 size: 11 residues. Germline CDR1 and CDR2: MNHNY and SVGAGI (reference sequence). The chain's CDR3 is CASSTGVEQYF. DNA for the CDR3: TGTGCCAGCAGTACAGGGGTCGAGCAGTACTTC.

The CDR3 DNA reads TGTGCCAGCAGCCTGTCACAGGGGTTGACTGAAGCTTTCTTT. Protein: CASSLSQGLTEAFF. V is TRBV7-6 and J is TRBJ1-1, with 7 bases matching TRBD1. This CDR3 is 14 amino acids long. CDR1 is SGHVS and CDR2 is FNYEAQ in the germline V gene. V was clipped by 5 bases and J by 5 bases; unmatched bases: 8.

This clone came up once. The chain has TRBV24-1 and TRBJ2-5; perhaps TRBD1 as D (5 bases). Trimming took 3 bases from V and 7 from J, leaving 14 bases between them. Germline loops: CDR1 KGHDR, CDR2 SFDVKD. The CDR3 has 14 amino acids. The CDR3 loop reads CATSDGAPSVTQYF. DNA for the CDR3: TGTGCCACCAGTGATGGGGCCCCTTCGGTGACCCAGTACTTC.

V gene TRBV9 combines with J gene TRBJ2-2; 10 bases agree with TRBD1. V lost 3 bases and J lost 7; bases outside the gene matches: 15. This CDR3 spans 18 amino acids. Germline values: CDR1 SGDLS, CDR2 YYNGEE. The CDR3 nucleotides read TGTGCCAGCAGCGCTCCGACAGGGGGCGTGTTGGACGGCGGGGAGCTGTTTTTT. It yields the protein CASSAPTGGVLDGGELFF.

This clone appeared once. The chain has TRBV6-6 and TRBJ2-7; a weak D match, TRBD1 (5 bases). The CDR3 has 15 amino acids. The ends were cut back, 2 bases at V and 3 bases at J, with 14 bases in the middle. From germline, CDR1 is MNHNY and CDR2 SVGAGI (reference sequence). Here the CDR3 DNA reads TGTGCCAGCAGTTACATAGGGGCAGGGAACTACGAGCAGTACTTC. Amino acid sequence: CASSYIGAGNYEQYF.

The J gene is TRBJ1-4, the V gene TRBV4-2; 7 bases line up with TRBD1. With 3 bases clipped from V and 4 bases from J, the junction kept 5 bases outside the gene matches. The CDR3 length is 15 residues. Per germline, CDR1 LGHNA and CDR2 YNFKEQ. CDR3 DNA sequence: TGTGCCAGCAGCCACCGGGACAGCGATAATGAAAAACTGTTTTTT. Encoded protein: CASSHRDSDNEKLFF.

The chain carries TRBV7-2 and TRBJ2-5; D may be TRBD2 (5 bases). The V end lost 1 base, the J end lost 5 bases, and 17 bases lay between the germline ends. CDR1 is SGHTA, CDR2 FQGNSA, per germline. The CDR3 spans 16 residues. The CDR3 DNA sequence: TGTGCCAGCAGCTTAGGACTAACCCCAGTTCTGGAGACCCAGTACTTC. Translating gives CASSLGLTPVLETQYF.

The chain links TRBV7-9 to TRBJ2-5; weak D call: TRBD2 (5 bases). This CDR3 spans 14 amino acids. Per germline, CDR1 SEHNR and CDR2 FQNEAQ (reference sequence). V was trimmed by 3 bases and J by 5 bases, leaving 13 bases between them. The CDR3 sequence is CASSFREGVETQYF. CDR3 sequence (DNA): TGTGCCAGCAGCTTTCGAGAGGGTGTGGAGACCCAGTACTTC.

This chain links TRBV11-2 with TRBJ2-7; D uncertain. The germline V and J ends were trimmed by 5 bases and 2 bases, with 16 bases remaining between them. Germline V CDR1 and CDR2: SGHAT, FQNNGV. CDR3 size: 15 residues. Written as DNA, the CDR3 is TGTGCCAGCAGCCTAAGGTCCCCAGGCCCCTACGAGCAGTACTTC. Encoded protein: CASSLRSPGPYEQYF.

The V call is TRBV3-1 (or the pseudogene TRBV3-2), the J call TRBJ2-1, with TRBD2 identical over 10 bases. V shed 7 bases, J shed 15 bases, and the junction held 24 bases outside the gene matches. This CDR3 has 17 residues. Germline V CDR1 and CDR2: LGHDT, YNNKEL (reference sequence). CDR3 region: CASTPGGTSGVPKLPFF. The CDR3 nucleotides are TGTGCCAGCACCCCAGGAGGCACTAGCGGGGTCCCAAAACTACCGTTCTTC.

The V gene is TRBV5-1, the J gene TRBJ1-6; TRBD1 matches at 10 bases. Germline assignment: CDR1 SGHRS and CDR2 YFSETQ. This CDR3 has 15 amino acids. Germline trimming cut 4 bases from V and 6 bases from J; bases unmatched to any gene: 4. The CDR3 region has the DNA TGCGCCAGCAGCCGATGGACAGGGGGTAATTCACCCCTCCACTTT. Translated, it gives CASSRWTGGNSPLHF.